The clone carrying this TCR beta chain showed up many times. Its antigen is currently unknown. Using RNA transcripts as the source, TCR beta CDR3 regions were amplified. A first-round RT-PCR of the TCR CDR3 used the HTBI primer set. MiXCR was run by TCRdb on the multiplex PCR reads, yielding one entry per CDR3 protein. The table shows under 550,000 distinct CDR3 sequences, with roughly 13% occurring only once. The entry originates in a study of T cells in Graves' hyperthyroidism and ophthalmopathy. Overall study results and limits: In the blood, most expanded thyroid clonotypes above 0.001 appeared as well. Researchers report that a 13 V-J model separated ophthalmopathy from stable hyperthyroidism.

Sequenced: blood. This sequence originates from a woman aged 18-35 years with Graves' hyperthyroidism.

Here the CDR3 DNA reads TGTGCCAGCAGCTCAGGGTCCTTCACCAGGTTGGCTCCCCTCCACTTT. Its protein product is CASSSGSFTRLAPLHF. J is TRBJ1-6 and V is TRBV27; D is possibly TRBD1 (5 bases). The germline CDR1 and CDR2 sequences are MNHEY and SMNVEV (reference sequence). CDR3 size: 16 residues. V gave up 6 bases and J gave up 13 bases, with 25 bases separating them.